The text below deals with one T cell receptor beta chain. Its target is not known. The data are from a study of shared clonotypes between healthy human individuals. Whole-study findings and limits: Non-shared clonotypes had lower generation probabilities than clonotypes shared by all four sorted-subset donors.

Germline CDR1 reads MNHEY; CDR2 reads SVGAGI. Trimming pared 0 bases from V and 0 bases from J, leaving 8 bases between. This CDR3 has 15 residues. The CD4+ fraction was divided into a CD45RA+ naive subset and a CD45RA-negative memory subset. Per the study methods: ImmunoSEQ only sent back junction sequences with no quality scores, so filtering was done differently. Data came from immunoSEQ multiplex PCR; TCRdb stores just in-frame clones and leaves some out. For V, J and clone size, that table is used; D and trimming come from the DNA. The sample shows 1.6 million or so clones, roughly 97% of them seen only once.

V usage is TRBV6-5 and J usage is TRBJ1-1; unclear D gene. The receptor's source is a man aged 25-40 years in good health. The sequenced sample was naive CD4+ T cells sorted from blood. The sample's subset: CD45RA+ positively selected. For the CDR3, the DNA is TGTGCCAGCAGTTACTCAGGTGTCGTGAACACTGAAGCTTTCTTT. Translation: CASSYSGVVNTEAFF.